The 22 T cell receptor beta chains listed next were all sequenced from one sample in a study of blood T cell repertoires in COVID-19. This table comes from immunoSEQ multiplex PCR, and its TCRdb copy is limited to in-frame clones, with some not included. The sample records 200,000 or so clones, about nine tenths being singletons. The sequenced material came from peripheral blood. Every receptor here comes from a woman aged 50 to 60 with acute or convalescent COVID-19.

This chain connects TRBV29-1 to TRBJ1-2, with a possible D match to TRBD1 (6 bases). The CDR3 contains 11 residues. V lost 4 bases and J 8 bases, leaving 11 bases between the germline ends. Germline CDR1 SQVTM, CDR2 ANQGSEA. CDR3 nucleotide sequence: TGCAGCGTTGTGGGGGCGCGGGGCTACACCTTC. The encoded protein is CSVVGARGYTF.

The chain is built from TRBV10-3 and TRBJ2-7, with TRBD1 matching 8 bases. This CDR3 spans 14 amino acids. Germline trimming cut 4 bases from V and 0 bases from J; bases unmatched to any gene: 2. Germline V lookup: CDR1 ENHRY, CDR2 SYGVKD. The CDR3 here is CAISGQGSSYEQYF. The CDR3 bases are TGTGCCATCAGTGGACAGGGGAGCTCCTACGAGCAGTACTTC.

The chain combines TRBV10-3 with TRBJ1-2; TRBD1 matches at 12 bases. The CDR3 runs to 16 residues. The trim removed 6 bases at V and 5 bases at J, leaving 10 bases unmatched. Germline values: CDR1 ENHRY, CDR2 SYGVKD. The CDR3 protein is CAIRITGTGGEYGYTF. Here the CDR3 DNA reads TGTGCCATCAGAATAACCGGGACAGGGGGCGAATATGGCTACACCTTC.

The chain combines TRBV6-6 with TRBJ1-4; no clear D. With 5 bases removed from V and 8 bases from J, the gap between germline ends came to 18 bases. The germline V gene has CDR1 MNHNY and CDR2 SVGAGI (reference sequence). This CDR3 spans 15 amino acids. The CDR3 protein is CASSIPGTGVEKLFF. CDR3 DNA sequence: TGTGCCAGCAGTATACCGGGAACTGGGGTCGAAAAACTGTTTTTT.

The V and J genes are TRBV6-5 and TRBJ2-5; 12 bases are shared with TRBD2. Germline trimming cut 6 bases from V and 5 bases from J; bases unmatched to any gene: 4. CDR3 size: 14 residues. Germline V gene lookup returns CDR1 MNHEY and CDR2 SVGAGI. CDR3 in amino acids: CASRTLAGGETQYF. CDR3 DNA: TGTGCCAGCAGGACACTAGCGGGGGGTGAGACCCAGTACTTC.

V gene TRBV11-2 combines with J gene TRBJ1-4, with 8 positions matching TRBD1. J lost 0 bases, V lost 0 bases, and 6 bases had no gene match. Per germline, CDR1 SGHAT and CDR2 FQNNGV. The CDR3 consists of 18 residues. As DNA, the CDR3 is TGTGCCAGCAGCTTAGATCGGGACAGGACCCCAACTAATGAAAAACTGTTTTTT. Protein product: CASSLDRDRTPTNEKLFF.

The rearrangement joins TRBV9 to TRBJ2-1; the match to TRBD2 covers 10 bases. Germline V gene sequence: CDR1 SGDLS, CDR2 YYNGEE. V lost 0 bases to trimming and J lost 0 bases; unmatched junction nucleotides: 9. This CDR3 has 19 amino acids. CDR3 sequence (DNA): TGTGCCAGCAGCGTAGGGCAGCGGGAGGGGTCCCGCTCCTACAATGAGCAGTTCTTC. Translated: CASSVGQREGSRSYNEQFF.

This rearrangement joins TRBV29-1 to TRBJ1-1; D not certain. Germline V gene lookup returns CDR1 SQVTM and CDR2 ANQGSEA. This CDR3 has 17 amino acids. V was cut by 1 base and J by 1 base, with 19 bases left in between. The CDR3 is CSVEARLGSSKNTEAFF. The CDR3 nucleotides read TGCAGCGTTGAAGCGCGGTTAGGGAGTAGTAAGAACACTGAAGCTTTCTTT.

CDR3 region: CASSSRGSHLALHF. The DNA of the CDR3 is TGTGCCAGCAGTTCTAGGGGCTCCCATTTGGCCCTCCACTTT. The chain is built from TRBV6-5 and TRBJ1-6; TRBD1 might be the D (5 bases). The CDR3 is 14 amino acids. From germline, CDR1 is MNHEY and CDR2 SVGAGI. V lost 4 bases, J lost 14 bases, and 18 bases lay in between.

This rearrangement joins TRBV6-1 to TRBJ1-1, with unresolved D. The V end was cut by 3 bases, the J end by 3 bases, with 5 bases between. Germline CDR1 MNHNS, CDR2 SASEGT. The CDR3 has 12 residues. CDR3 loop: CASSEADTEAFF. CDR3 bases: TGTGCCAGCAGTGAGGCGGACACTGAAGCTTTCTTT.

The gene calls are TRBV5-1 and TRBJ1-1; D ambiguous. The CDR3 loop spans 16 amino acids. Looked up from germline, CDR1 is SGHRS and CDR2 is YFSETQ. Trimming removed 2 bases at V and 0 bases at J, with 14 bases between. Here the CDR3 reads CASSFSPVPLNTEAFF. The CDR3 region has the DNA TGCGCCAGCAGCTTTTCTCCGGTACCGTTGAACACTGAAGCTTTCTTT.

V usage is TRBV3-1 (or the pseudogene TRBV3-2) and J usage is TRBJ2-2; D might be TRBD2 (5 bases). V was clipped by 3 bases and J by 4 bases, with 12 bases between them. Germline assignment: CDR1 LGHDT and CDR2 YNNKEL (reference sequence). The length of the CDR3 is 15 residues. Written as DNA, the CDR3 is TGTGCCAGCAGCCATAGCGCATTGGGCACCGGGGAGCTGTTTTTT. This translates into CASSHSALGTGELFF.

The chain has TRBV6-2 or TRBV6-3 and TRBJ2-3; D might be TRBD1 (6 bases). In germline, CDR1 is MNHEY, CDR2 SVGEGT. The CDR3 consists of 15 residues. Deletions cut 0 bases from V and 1 base from J, with 8 bases between. The CDR3 region is CASSYSPGGTDTQYF. The CDR3 bases are TGTGCCAGCAGTTACTCCCCAGGGGGCACAGATACGCAGTATTTT.

Only one count was recorded for this clone. This chain uses TRBV7-7 with TRBJ1-2; D ambiguous. The ends were cut back, 3 bases at V and 6 bases at J, with 14 bases in the middle. This CDR3 spans 14 amino acids. Germline V gene lookup returns CDR1 SSHAT and CDR2 FNYEAQ (reference sequence). The CDR3 sequence is CASSFRTENDGYTF. The CDR3 nucleotides are TGTGCCAGCAGCTTTCGAACGGAGAATGATGGCTACACCTTC.

The chain joins TRBV7-6 to TRBJ2-1; D not resolved. Trimming shortened V by 5 bases and J by 0 bases, and 14 bases separated the two germline ends. The CDR3 covers 16 residues. Germline CDR1 SGHVS, CDR2 FNYEAQ. CDR3: CASSETPPSSYNEQFF. Written as DNA, the CDR3 is TGTGCCAGCAGCGAGACTCCTCCGAGCTCCTACAATGAGCAGTTCTTC.

The count of this clone is one. V is TRBV10-3 and J is TRBJ1-4; D is unresolved. V gave up 4 bases and J gave up 8 bases, with 11 bases separating them. Germline V gene sequence: CDR1 ENHRY, CDR2 SYGVKD. This CDR3 is built from 13 residues. The CDR3 reads CAISGPSLEKLFF. CDR3 coding DNA: TGTGCCATCAGTGGGCCGTCCTTGGAAAAACTGTTTTTT.

The V and J genes are TRBV27 and TRBJ2-7, with 7 bases identical to TRBD1. V dropped 1 base and J dropped 6; count of bases not matched to a gene: 3. Germline lookup yields CDR1 MNHEY and CDR2 SMNVEV (reference sequence). CDR3 length equals 13 residues. CDR3 bases: TGTGCCAGCAGTTTATGGGCAGGGGGCGAGCAGTACTTC. It is translated as CASSLWAGGEQYF.

V is TRBV27 and J is TRBJ2-2, with no clear D. The CDR3 sequence is 15 residues long. Germline loops: CDR1 MNHEY, CDR2 SMNVEV (reference sequence). V lost 5 bases to trimming and J lost 3 bases, with 13 bases between them. Here the CDR3 DNA reads TGTGCCAGCAGTCCATACTATAAAGACACCGGGGAGCTGTTTTTT. It yields the protein CASSPYYKDTGELFF.

The chain joins TRBV11-2 to TRBJ1-2, with unresolved D. Germline loops: CDR1 SGHAT, CDR2 FQNNGV. The CDR3 has 15 amino acids. Trimming stripped 1 base from V and 5 bases from J, with 14 bases between. The CDR3 loop reads CASSLGVGETYGYTF. In DNA form, the CDR3 reads TGTGCCAGCAGCTTAGGTGTCGGCGAGACATATGGCTACACCTTC.

V and J are TRBV7-2 and TRBJ2-7; 8 nucleotides match TRBD2. CDR3 size: 14 residues. Per germline, CDR1 SGHTA and CDR2 FQGNSA. Unmatched junction bases numbered 7, after V lost 6 bases and J lost 3 bases. CDR3: CASSLDSGNYEQYF. CDR3 DNA sequence: TGTGCCAGCAGTCTCGATAGCGGGAACTACGAGCAGTACTTC.

This clone was recorded only once. The chain recombines TRBV4-3 with TRBJ2-3; D gene ambiguous. Germline V gene lookup returns CDR1 LGHNA and CDR2 YSLEER. With 0 bases removed from V and 6 bases from J, the gap between germline ends came to 22 bases. The CDR3 runs to 18 residues. The CDR3 nucleotides read TGCGCCAGCAGCCAAGACTCATATATGCTAGTAGGTGGGGATACGCAGTATTTT. Translated, it gives CASSQDSYMLVGGDTQYF.

The chain is built from TRBV5-1 and TRBJ2-7; D not resolved. The CDR3 contains 13 residues. The germline V gene encodes CDR1 SGHRS and CDR2 YFSETQ. V lost 4 bases and J lost 4, with 12 bases in between. The CDR3 loop is CASSPEHPYEQYF. CDR3 bases: TGCGCCAGCAGCCCCGAGCATCCGTACGAGCAGTACTTC.